These 10 T cell receptor beta chains originate from one sample sequenced in a study of T cell changes during pregnancy in multiple sclerosis. Only in-frame clones appear in the TCRdb table, and some are missing; sequencing was by immunoSEQ multiplex PCR. In the table there are 30,000 to 45,000 clones, approximately 85% of which are singletons. The specimen comprised CD4+ T cells from peripheral blood mononuclear cells, sampled before pregnancy. The receptors were sampled from a female donor with multiple sclerosis, enrolled in a pregnancy study.

This chain joins TRBV6-1 and TRBJ1-1; D unresolved. Germline V CDR1 and CDR2: MNHNS, SASEGT. The ends were cut back, 2 bases at V and 4 bases at J, with 5 bases in the middle. The CDR3 has 12 amino acids. CDR3 sequence reads: CASSEKSTEAFF. Written as DNA, the CDR3 is TGTGCCAGCAGTGAAAAGAGCACTGAAGCTTTCTTT.

This clone was seen just once. The chain couples TRBV19 to TRBJ2-7, with TRBD2 identical over 7 bases. The ends lost 2 bases at V and 6 bases at J; junction bases unmatched: 7. CDR1 is LNHDA, CDR2 SQIVND, per germline (reference sequence). The CDR3 runs 14 residues. The CDR3 here is CASSIRGGSLEQYF. CDR3 DNA sequence: TGTGCCAGTAGTATACGAGGCGGGAGTCTCGAGCAGTACTTC.

V usage is TRBV9 and J usage is TRBJ2-5, with TRBD1 matching 7 bases. This CDR3 contains 13 residues. Germline-derived CDR1 and CDR2 are SGDLS and YYNGEE. V shed 7 bases and J 6 bases; nucleotides not matched to a gene: 9. CDR3 nucleotides: TGTGCCAGCGGCCCGACAGGGTGGAAGACCCAGTACTTC. Amino acid sequence: CASGPTGWKTQYF.

The rearrangement uses TRBV6-5 and TRBJ2-5; a weak D match, TRBD2 (6 bases). The CDR3 has 14 amino acids. Germline CDR1 is MNHEY and CDR2 is SVGAGI. The V gene lost 6 bases and the J gene lost 4 bases, with 15 bases spanning the gap. CDR3 in DNA: TGTGCCAGCAGCCGGGGACTTCATACAGAGACCCAGTACTTC. This codes for CASSRGLHTETQYF.

The rearrangement joins TRBV6-1 to TRBJ1-5; D is undetermined. There are 16 residues in the CDR3. Between the trimmed V and J ends, which lost 3 bases and 4 bases, there was a span of 16 bases. Germline lookup yields CDR1 MNHNS and CDR2 SASEGT. The CDR3 bases are TGTGCCAGCAGTGATCCCCGGTTGGTCTTTAATCAGCCCCAGCATTTT. Translated, it gives CASSDPRLVFNQPQHF.

This chain joins TRBV7-3 and TRBJ2-2; possible D gene TRBD1, 5 bases. With 6 bases removed from V and 6 bases from J, the gap between germline ends came to 11 bases. The germline CDR1 and CDR2 sequences are SGHTA and FQGTGA. The CDR3 consists of 13 residues. CDR3 residues: CASRSQGSGELFF. For the CDR3, the DNA is TGTGCCAGCAGATCCCAGGGATCCGGGGAGCTGTTTTTT.

This chain uses TRBV5-4 with TRBJ2-7; 13 positions match TRBD2. Germline V gene data show CDR1 as SGHNT and CDR2 as YYREEE (reference sequence). The CDR3 length is 16 residues. V lost 4 bases to trimming and J lost 5 bases; unmatched junction nucleotides: 9. The CDR3 DNA reads as TGTGCCAGCAGCGGGGCCGGGACTAGCGGGACCCACGAGCAGTACTTC. Its translation: CASSGAGTSGTHEQYF.

J is TRBJ2-1 and V is TRBV11-2, with 14 bases matching TRBD2. Germline CDR1 reads SGHAT; CDR2 reads FQNNGV. There are 17 residues in the CDR3. With V trimmed by 4 bases and J by 1 base, 3 bases remained unmatched. The CDR3 bases are TGTGCCAGCAGCTCGGGGACTAGCGGGAGTTCCTACAATGAGCAGTTCTTC. Translated: CASSSGTSGSSYNEQFF.

The rearrangement links TRBV5-1 to TRBJ2-7; TRBD1 matches 10 bases. The CDR3 loop spans 15 amino acids. CDR1 and CDR2 (germline): SGHRS, YFSETQ. J gave up 6 bases and V 1 base, and 7 bases lay outside the gene matches. The CDR3 region is CASSLSMDRGGEQYF. CDR3 DNA: TGCGCCAGCAGCTTGTCAATGGACAGGGGGGGCGAGCAGTACTTC. Using reference TRBV5-1 and TRBJ2-7 for the parts outside the CDR3, the full variable domain is KAGVTQTPRYLIKTRGQQVTLSCSPISGHRSVSWYQQTPGQGLQFLFEYFSETQRNKGNFPGRFSGRQFSNSRSEMNVSTLELGDSALYLCASSLSMDRGGEQYFGPGTRLTVT.

The chain links TRBV5-4 to TRBJ1-2, with D maybe TRBD1 (5 bases). Trimming took off 5 bases at V and 2 bases at J, with 13 bases between the two ends. Germline V gene sequence: CDR1 SGHNT, CDR2 YYREEE (reference sequence). This CDR3 region has 14 residues. DNA for the CDR3: TGTGCCAGCAGGGCCGGGGGGGGGAACTATGGCTACACCTTC. Its protein is CASRAGGGNYGYTF.